This T cell receptor beta chain was identified during a study of blood T cell repertoires in COVID-19. The repertoire was sequenced with immunoSEQ multiplex PCR; TCRdb's copy has only in-frame clones and lacks some. Among 250,000 to 300,000 clones listed, more than 85% were seen once. V trimming: 4 bases; J trimming: 4 bases; junction bases outside the gene matches: 5. There are 16 residues in the CDR3. Germline V lookup: CDR1 KGHDR, CDR2 SFDVKD. V is TRBV24-1 and J is TRBJ2-1; 11 positions match TRBD1. The sequenced sample was peripheral blood. The TCR sequence derives from a woman aged 25 to 45 with COVID-19, enrolled during active disease. Here the CDR3 DNA reads TGTGCCACCAGTGACCAGGGACAGGGGGTATACAATGAGCAGTTCTTC. Its translation is CATSDQGQGVYNEQFF.